This paragraph reports one T cell receptor (beta chain). The sample is drawn from a study of regulatory T cells in long-lasting Graves disease. Stated time point: newly diagnosed GD, antithyroid drugs for less than 3 months. There was RNA extracted from PBMCs, and the TCR library was made from it. CDR3 regions were amplified by Arm-PCR using iRepertoire HTBI primers to build TCR beta libraries. Methods used by the authors: Identified segments across samples numbered some 62 TRBV and around 13 TRBJ. TCRdb fed the multiplex PCR reads into MiXCR, producing one record per CDR3 protein. What appears here as the V and J calls and clone size reflects TCRdb's work, not the paper's. The sample has approximately 390,000 distinct CDR3 sequences; 16% are singletons. V was cut by 2 bases and J by 3 bases, with 7 bases left in between. CDR3 length equals 14 residues. Per germline, CDR1 LNHNV and CDR2 YYDKDF (reference sequence).

This sample also appeared in a second study, on T cells in Graves' hyperthyroidism and ophthalmopathy. As that report states: The primer set for the first-round RT-PCR of the TCR CDR3 was HTBI.

The sequencing here drew on peripheral blood mononuclear cells (PBMCs), taken at new diagnosis, from a patient treated with antithyroid drugs. The chain is built from TRBV15 and TRBJ2-2; D remains ambiguous. The sequence derives from a woman younger than 35 with Graves disease. The CDR3 nucleotides read TGTGCCACCAGCAGATCCAGGTACACCGGGGAGCTGTTTTTT. It translates to CATSRSRYTGELFF.